Listed below are T cell receptor beta chains from one sample, sequenced in a study of long-term antiretroviral therapy in people with HIV. Only in-frame clones appear in the TCRdb table, and some are missing; sequencing was by immunoSEQ multiplex PCR. The sample includes about 12,000 clones, about 70% of them seen just once. Sequences were derived from unsorted PBMCs, sampled just under 3.2 years before starting antiretroviral therapy. These receptors were obtained from a man aged 40-50 years with HIV. Both conserved end residues are trimmed from each CDR3. The D gene is left open where the match is weak.

j_call,d_call,v_call,cdr3_aa
TRBJ2-3,-,TRBV27,ASSSTGLRTDTQY
TRBJ2-1,-,TRBV5-6,ASSSGLKNEQF
TRBJ2-2,-,TRBV9,ASSENTGELF
TRBJ1-2,-,TRBV29-1,SVWGGDYGYT
TRBJ1-5,-,TRBV5-5,ASSFSPDSSSRQPQH
TRBJ2-3,-,TRBV9,ASSVGDGKDTQY
TRBJ2-2,TRBD2,TRBV28,ASSLGLVSTGELF
TRBJ2-7,TRBD1,TRBV25-1,ASRRTGTYEQY
TRBJ2-3,TRBD1,TRBV7-3,ASSLGQVTDTQY
TRBJ1-1,-,TRBV28,ASDRTAEFSEAF
TRBJ2-1,TRBD2,TRBV5-1,ASSIRLAGGDEQF
TRBJ2-7,-,TRBV2,ASAMEGQYEQY
TRBJ2-2,TRBD1,TRBV5-4,ASRSTGTGGFGELF
TRBJ2-2,-,TRBV5-6,ASSLAGPGELF
TRBJ2-7,TRBD1,TRBV27,ASSLSDRGYEQY
TRBJ2-7,-,TRBV19,ASSIDLGSYEQY
TRBJ1-5,-,TRBV4-2,ASSPDANQPQH
TRBJ1-5,TRBD1,TRBV7-9,ASSFGTGNQPQH
TRBJ2-7,TRBD2,TRBV11-1,ASTWTSGSYEQY
TRBJ1-2,-,TRBV10-3,AITKSAVPGGYT
TRBJ1-2,-,TRBV20-1,SPRGYT
TRBJ2-1,-,TRBV21-1,ASSTGTVGDEQF
TRBJ2-7,-,TRBV18,ASSPSDSIDEQY
TRBJ2-1,TRBD2,TRBV7-3,ASSIHTSGPYNEQF
TRBJ1-5,-,TRBV30,AWSVPQGSNQPQH
TRBJ2-7,-,TRBV4-1,ASSQGDGGGDEQY
TRBJ2-5,-,TRBV9,ASSVGGRGGRETQY